This T cell receptor beta chain was observed in a study of lymphopenia after photon versus proton radiotherapy. With regard to this clone: As yet, its antigen is unknown.

Study-wide findings and caveats: Oligoclonal CD8+ Temra expansion after nadir drove photon patients' diversity drop. Only patients who died were analyzed for survival; proton advantage is unproven.

The protocol was immunoSEQ multiplex PCR, while the TCRdb copy is restricted to in-frame clones and leaves out a portion. The sample consists of 75,000 to 90,000 clones, around 80% of them appearing once. Looked up from germline, CDR1 is SGHDT and CDR2 is YYEEEE. The ends lost 0 bases at V and 3 bases at J; junction bases unmatched: 3. The CDR3 is made up of 14 amino acids. The chain joins TRBV5-6 to TRBJ2-7; TRBD1 matches 7 bases. Source: peripheral blood, taken from a patient treated with proton-based radiotherapy. This clonotype was obtained from a man aged 55 to 70 with pancreatic cancer. CDR3 sequence: CASSLVPGGYEQYF. The CDR3 DNA follows: TGTGCCAGCAGCTTGGTCCCAGGGGGCTACGAGCAGTACTTC.